The 21 T cell receptor beta chains given below trace back to one sample, sequenced in a study of OX40 agonist ivuxolimab in advanced cancers. Profiling relied on immunoSEQ multiplex PCR, and the TCRdb table lists in-frame clones only, not all of them. The data contain about 62,000 clones, about 85% of them singletons. Sequencing used CD4+ or CD8+ T cells sorted from blood, obtained in a trial of the OX40 agonist ivuxolimab. These receptors all come from an adult with an advanced solid tumor such as melanoma, head and neck, liver or kidney cancer.

The V call is TRBV18, the J call TRBJ2-7; no clear D gene. V lost 6 bases and J 5 bases, leaving 17 bases between the germline ends. Germline V CDR1 and CDR2: KGHSH, LQKENI. CDR3 length equals 14 residues. Written as DNA, the CDR3 is TGTGCCAGCTCTTCCGGGCAGGCACCGGACGAGCAGTACTTC. This gives the protein CASSSGQAPDEQYF.

The rearrangement uses TRBV9 and TRBJ2-1; TRBD2 aligns across 8 bases. The J segment lost 0 bases and the V segment lost 3 bases, leaving 5 bases of the junction unmatched. CDR1 and CDR2 from the germline V gene are SGDLS and YYNGEE. The CDR3 spans 16 residues. The CDR3: CASSERAGDSYNEQFF. CDR3 in DNA: TGTGCCAGCAGCGAGAGAGCGGGAGACTCCTACAATGAGCAGTTCTTC.

This clone was counted only a few times. CDR3 nucleotides: TGCGCCAGCAGCTTGGAAGCGGGAGGGAACACCGGGGAGCTGTTTTTT. Protein: CASSLEAGGNTGELFF. The chain recombines TRBV5-1 with TRBJ2-2; 9 nucleotides line up with TRBD2. After removal of 0 bases from V and 1 base from J, the junction contained 1 base not matched to a gene. This CDR3 spans 16 amino acids. In germline, CDR1 is SGHRS, CDR2 YFSETQ.

This clone was recorded once. The V gene is TRBV11-2, the J gene TRBJ2-5; D is ambiguous. The V gene lost 2 bases and the J gene lost 5 bases, with 6 bases spanning the gap. Germline V gene data show CDR1 as SGHAT and CDR2 as FQNNGV. The CDR3 spans 12 residues. The CDR3 sequence is CASSLNPETQYF. As DNA, the CDR3 is TGTGCCAGCAGCTTAAACCCGGAGACCCAGTACTTC.

The genes are TRBV6-5 and TRBJ2-4; 8 bases are shared with TRBD1. V shed 4 bases, J shed 8 bases, and the junction held 7 bases outside the gene matches. This CDR3 contains 14 residues. CDR1 is MNHEY and CDR2 is SVGAGI in the germline V gene. CDR3 residues: CASSFGTGVDIQYF. Here the CDR3 DNA reads TGTGCCAGCAGTTTCGGGACAGGCGTCGACATTCAGTACTTC.

This clone was observed a single time. The J gene is TRBJ1-1, the V gene TRBV2, with D uncertain. V lost 7 bases and J 3 bases, leaving 12 bases between the germline ends. The CDR3 contains 13 residues. Germline V gene lookup returns CDR1 SNHLY and CDR2 FYNNEI. The CDR3 sequence: CASTAGPYTEAFF. As DNA, the CDR3 is TGTGCCAGCACGGCAGGACCCTACACTGAAGCTTTCTTT.

The rearrangement joins TRBV18 to TRBJ1-2, with TRBD1 as a possible D gene (5 bases). CDR1 is KGHSH and CDR2 is LQKENI in the germline V gene. Trimming stripped 2 bases from V and 2 bases from J, with 12 bases between. This CDR3 is built from 15 residues. Here the CDR3 reads CASSPSSDTNYGYTF. For the CDR3, the DNA is TGTGCCAGCTCACCATCCTCGGACACAAACTATGGCTACACCTTC.

The chain combines TRBV30 with TRBJ1-1; tentative D call: TRBD1 (5 bases). CDR3 length: 13 amino acids. V gave up 5 bases and J gave up 5 bases, with 15 bases separating them. Germline loops: CDR1 GTSNPN, CDR2 SVGIG (reference sequence). CDR3 DNA: TGTGCCTGGCCCGTGGGGCGGGTTACTGAAGCTTTCTTT. It specifies CAWPVGRVTEAFF.

This clone was detected only a few times. The chain links TRBV11-2 to TRBJ2-7; no clear D gene. The CDR3 is made up of 16 amino acids. Trimming left V 0 bases short and J 2 bases short, with 14 bases between. The V gene's germline CDR1 is SGHAT and CDR2 FQNNGV. The CDR3 DNA reads TGTGCCAGCAGCTTAGAGGAGCACAGTACAGCCTACGAGCAGTACTTC. Protein product: CASSLEEHSTAYEQYF.

The chain recombines TRBV5-6 with TRBJ2-7; a possible D gene is TRBD1 (6 bases). Trimming removed 2 bases from V and 4 bases from J, with 13 bases in between. Germline values: CDR1 SGHDT, CDR2 YYEEEE. This CDR3 spans 14 amino acids. The CDR3 protein is CASSFPGQEYEQYF. The CDR3 coding sequence is TGTGCCAGCAGCTTCCCGGGACAAGAGTACGAGCAGTACTTC.

This chain uses TRBV7-3 with TRBJ2-1; D is possibly TRBD1 (6 bases). The CDR3 covers 13 residues. CDR1 is SGHTA and CDR2 is FQGTGA in the germline V gene. V was pared by 5 bases and J by 10 bases, with 15 bases between. The CDR3 DNA follows: TGTGCCAGCAGCACATACAGGGCAGGGGAGCAGTTCTTC. Translating gives CASSTYRAGEQFF.

This clone showed up just a few times. The same CDR3 also results from other DNA sequences found in this sample. The rearrangement links TRBV9 to TRBJ1-1; the D gene is possibly TRBD1 (5 bases). The CDR3 is 12 amino acids. The V end was cut by 2 bases, the J end by 7 bases, with 9 bases between. Looked up from germline, CDR1 is SGDLS and CDR2 is YYNGEE. The CDR3 here is CASSVAGGEAFF. The CDR3 DNA reads as TGTGCCAGCAGCGTCGCGGGGGGTGAAGCTTTCTTT.

The chain carries TRBV7-2 and TRBJ2-5; TRBD2 matches at 11 bases. The V and J ends lost 4 bases and 5 bases, in that order; junction bases with no gene match: 3. The germline gives CDR1 SGHTA, CDR2 FQGNSA. This CDR3 spans 14 amino acids. The CDR3: CASSSSGGWETQYF. Written as DNA, the CDR3 is TGTGCCAGCAGCTCTAGCGGGGGGTGGGAGACCCAGTACTTC.

The chain recombines TRBV6-1 with TRBJ1-6; D is ambiguous. Germline V gene lookup returns CDR1 MNHNS and CDR2 SASEGT. This CDR3 has 11 residues. The V end lost 5 bases, the J end lost 7 bases, and 3 bases lay between the germline ends. The CDR3 is CASSYNSPLHF. CDR3 nucleotides: TGTGCCAGCAGTTACAATTCACCCCTCCACTTT.

This clone has only one observation. The rearrangement joins TRBV6-5 to TRBJ1-3, with 8 bases identical to TRBD1. Germline values: CDR1 MNHEY, CDR2 SVGAGI. V shed 5 bases, J shed 1 base, and the junction held 4 bases outside the gene matches. CDR3 size: 15 residues. The CDR3 DNA follows: TGTGCCAGCAGTGCGGGACAGGTTTCTGGAAACACCATATATTTT. It codes for CASSAGQVSGNTIYF.

This chain connects TRBV7-3 to TRBJ2-6; 7 positions match TRBD1. This CDR3 comprises 20 residues. The ends lost 1 base at V and 2 bases at J; junction bases unmatched: 14. Looked up from germline, CDR1 is SGHTA and CDR2 is FQGTGA. For the CDR3, the DNA is TGTGCCAGCAGCTTAATGGCCGCGACAGGGAACCTCCCTGGGGCCAACGTCCTGACTTTC. Its protein product is CASSLMAATGNLPGANVLTF. Full variable domain (outside the CDR3, taken from reference TRBV7-3 and TRBJ2-6): GAGVSQTPSNKVTEKGKYVELRCDPISGHTALYWYRQSLGQGPEFLIYFQGTGAADDSGLPNDRFFAVRPEGSVSTLKIQRTERGDSAVYLCASSLMAATGNLPGANVLTFGAGSRLTVL.

This chain joins TRBV28 and TRBJ1-5; tentative D call: TRBD1 (5 bases). Germline lookup yields CDR1 MDHEN and CDR2 SYDVKM. Trimming stripped 4 bases from V and 7 bases from J, with 14 bases between. There are 14 residues in the CDR3. The CDR3 coding sequence is TGTGCCAGCAGTTCCCCAGGGTCAAGGCAGCCCCAGCATTTT. Encoded protein: CASSSPGSRQPQHF. Using reference TRBV28 and TRBJ1-5 for the parts outside the CDR3, the full variable domain is DVKVTQSSRYLVKRTGEKVFLECVQDMDHENMFWYRQDPGLGLRLIYFSYDVKMKEKGDIPEGYSVSREKKERFSLILESASTNQTSMYLCASSSPGSRQPQHFGDGTRLSIL.

The chain has TRBV7-9 and TRBJ2-1; D call uncertain. CDR1 is SEHNR, CDR2 FQNEAQ, per germline (reference sequence). The CDR3 totals 12 residues. The V and J ends lost 3 bases and 6 bases respectively, with 6 bases between them. CDR3 coding DNA: TGTGCCAGCAGCTTTAGGGTCAATGAGCAGTTCTTC. Protein: CASSFRVNEQFF.

The chain combines TRBV5-5 with TRBJ1-1, with no clear D. This CDR3 has 14 amino acids. The germline gives CDR1 SGHKS, CDR2 YYEKEE (reference sequence). The V end was cut by 0 bases, the J end by 3 bases, with 9 bases between. The CDR3 region is CASSLALLDTEAFF. DNA for the CDR3: TGTGCCAGCAGCTTGGCCTTGCTTGACACTGAAGCTTTCTTT.

V gene TRBV11-2 combines with J gene TRBJ1-2, with no clear D. With 5 bases removed from V and 1 base from J, the gap between germline ends came to 11 bases. This CDR3 region has 14 residues. Germline lookup yields CDR1 SGHAT and CDR2 FQNNGV. This CDR3 reads CASSPDHRNYGYTF. CDR3 nucleotides: TGTGCCAGCAGCCCAGACCACCGTAACTATGGCTACACCTTC.

The V call is TRBV6-4, the J call TRBJ2-1, with 7 nucleotides matching TRBD1. J was trimmed by 4 bases and V by 3 bases; bases with no gene match: 3. The CDR3 spans 14 residues. CDR1 is MRHNA, CDR2 SNTAGT, per germline. The CDR3 reads CASSEKTGYNEQFF. For the CDR3, the DNA is TGTGCCAGCAGTGAAAAGACAGGGTACAATGAGCAGTTCTTC.